Below, 23 T cell receptor beta chains from the same sample are listed, as sequenced in a study of OX40 agonist ivuxolimab in advanced cancers. Some clones are missing from TCRdb's copy, which holds only in-frame ones; the method was immunoSEQ multiplex PCR. The sample carries tens of thousands of clones, roughly 94% recorded once. This material consisted of CD4+ or CD8+ T cells sorted from blood, taken in a trial of the OX40 agonist ivuxolimab. The receptors were gathered from an adult with an advanced solid tumor such as melanoma, head and neck, liver or kidney cancer.

The V gene is TRBV5-6, the J gene TRBJ1-1, with 8 bases identical to TRBD1. V shed 4 bases, J shed 0 bases, and the junction held 11 bases outside the gene matches. The CDR3 runs 17 residues. Germline V gene lookup returns CDR1 SGHDT and CDR2 YYEEEE. The CDR3 sequence: CASSRVGQVFMNTEAFF. The CDR3 nucleotides read TGTGCCAGCAGCCGAGTGGGACAGGTATTTATGAACACTGAAGCTTTCTTT.

This rearrangement joins TRBV7-9 to TRBJ2-4, with 11 nucleotides matching TRBD2. The CDR3 is 19 residues long. The ends lost 6 bases at V and 2 bases at J; junction bases unmatched: 15. CDR1 and CDR2 from the germline V gene are SEHNR and FQNEAQ (reference sequence). CDR3 sequence: CASSSIGTSGQGPKNIQYF. The CDR3 DNA sequence: TGTGCCAGCAGTTCTATCGGGACTAGCGGACAGGGGCCCAAAAACATTCAGTACTTC.

This sequence joins TRBV5-1 and TRBJ1-5, with D tentatively TRBD1 (5 bases). V was cut by 0 bases and J by 0 bases, with 10 bases left in between. Germline values: CDR1 SGHRS, CDR2 YFSETQ. The CDR3 loop spans 16 amino acids. The CDR3 DNA sequence: TGCGCCAGCAGCTTGGCGGGACCTTATAGCAATCAGCCCCAGCATTTT. Translating gives CASSLAGPYSNQPQHF.

V is TRBV27 and J is TRBJ1-2; 7 nucleotides line up with TRBD1. V trimming: 8 bases; J trimming: 5 bases; junction bases outside the gene matches: 11. The CDR3 contains 14 residues. Germline CDR1 MNHEY, CDR2 SMNVEV (reference sequence). The CDR3 bases are TGTGCCAGCCGGGGAACCGGGACAGAGTATGGCTACACCTTC. Translating gives CASRGTGTEYGYTF.

The V gene is TRBV2, the J gene TRBJ2-1, with TRBD1 matching over 7 bases. The CDR3 totals 15 residues. CDR1 is SNHLY and CDR2 is FYNNEI in the germline V gene. Trimming took 5 bases from V and 7 from J; bases not matched to a gene: 11. DNA of the CDR3: TGTGCCAGCAGTTCCGGGACAGCGTCATGGAATGAGCAGTTCTTC. It translates to CASSSGTASWNEQFF.

This chain connects TRBV9 to TRBJ2-3; 7 bases fit TRBD1. J gave up 3 bases and V 0 bases, and 7 bases lay outside the gene matches. There are 16 residues in the CDR3. Germline V lookup: CDR1 SGDLS, CDR2 YYNGEE. The CDR3 protein is CASSVVAGGATDTQYF. CDR3 DNA: TGTGCCAGCAGCGTAGTGGCAGGGGGAGCGACAGATACGCAGTATTTT.

V usage is TRBV6-6 and J usage is TRBJ2-7; 10 nucleotides match TRBD2. The CDR3 covers 14 residues. CDR1 is MNHNY and CDR2 is SVGAGI in the germline V gene (reference sequence). V trimming: 8 bases; J trimming: 6 bases; junction bases outside the gene matches: 10. This CDR3 reads CASDSGRGMSEQYF. CDR3 in DNA: TGTGCCAGCGACAGCGGGAGGGGTATGAGCGAGCAGTACTTC.

This clone was observed a single time. This sequence joins TRBV5-6 and TRBJ2-1, with 12 nucleotides matching TRBD2. The germline V gene has CDR1 SGHDT and CDR2 YYEEEE. V lost 0 bases and J lost 4; bases outside the gene matches: 2. CDR3 length: 16 residues. CDR3 sequence reads: CASSLGLAGEYNEQFF. The CDR3 DNA reads as TGTGCCAGCAGCTTGGGACTAGCGGGAGAGTACAATGAGCAGTTCTTC.

V and J are TRBV9 and TRBJ2-1, with unresolved D. The ends were cut back, 3 bases at V and 0 bases at J, with 10 bases in the middle. The V gene's germline CDR1 is SGDLS and CDR2 YYNGEE. This CDR3 region has 15 residues. CDR3 protein: CASSDGKSSYNEQFF. CDR3 DNA: TGTGCCAGCAGCGACGGTAAGAGCTCCTACAATGAGCAGTTCTTC.

The chain uses TRBV4-2 and TRBJ1-1; D possibly corresponds to TRBD1 (5 bases). The CDR3 has 14 amino acids. Germline V gene data show CDR1 as LGHNA and CDR2 as YNFKEQ. Deletions cut 3 bases from V and 4 bases from J, with 12 bases between. This CDR3 reads CASSQQGDFTEAFF. The CDR3 coding sequence is TGTGCCAGCAGCCAGCAAGGGGATTTCACTGAAGCTTTCTTT.

This sequence joins TRBV19 and TRBJ2-1; no clear D gene. CDR3 size: 17 residues. Per germline, CDR1 LNHDA and CDR2 SQIVND (reference sequence). The ends were cut back, 5 bases at V and 5 bases at J, with 22 bases in the middle. DNA of the CDR3: TGTGCCAGTAGTTATGGTTACAAAGGACCTTGGAACAATGAGCAGTTCTTC. Amino acids: CASSYGYKGPWNNEQFF.

V is TRBV7-8 and J is TRBJ2-1; D is ambiguous. Germline CDR1 reads SGHVS; CDR2 reads FQNEAQ. The V and J ends lost 2 bases and 3 bases respectively, with 5 bases between them. The CDR3 has 13 amino acids. CDR3 sequence reads: CASSLSNYNEQFF. CDR3 DNA sequence: TGTGCCAGCAGCTTATCCAACTACAATGAGCAGTTCTTC. The whole variable domain, remainder taken from reference TRBV7-8 and TRBJ2-1, is GAGVSQSPRYKVAKRGQDVALRCDPISGHVSLFWYQQALGQGPEFLTYFQNEAQLDKSGLPSDRFFAERPEGSVSTLKIQRTQQEDSAVYLCASSLSNYNEQFFGPGTRLTVL.

The V call is TRBV11-2, the J call TRBJ2-7; D may be TRBD2 (6 bases). The CDR3 runs 17 residues. Germline V gene sequence: CDR1 SGHAT, CDR2 FQNNGV. The V and J ends lost 5 bases and 0 bases respectively, with 20 bases between them. The CDR3 region is CASSPVSVSGRSYEQYF. CDR3 coding DNA: TGTGCCAGCAGCCCCGTTAGTGTTAGCGGCCGCTCCTACGAGCAGTACTTC.

This chain connects TRBV5-6 to TRBJ1-2; D possibly corresponds to TRBD1 (5 bases). Trimming left V 0 bases short and J 5 bases short, with 8 bases between. The V gene's germline CDR1 is SGHDT and CDR2 YYEEEE. The CDR3 loop spans 13 amino acids. CDR3 nucleotides: TGTGCCAGCAGCTTGGGAGGGGTATATGGCTACACCTTC. Protein product: CASSLGGVYGYTF.

This chain uses TRBV4-3 with TRBJ1-1; D may be TRBD1 (6 bases). Trimming removed 3 bases from V and 1 base from J, with 9 bases in between. The CDR3 loop spans 14 amino acids. Per the germline V gene, CDR1 is LGHNA and CDR2 is YSLEER. The CDR3 coding sequence is TGCGCCAGCAGCCATGGACAGTCGAACACTGAAGCTTTCTTT. It specifies CASSHGQSNTEAFF.

This chain connects TRBV28 to TRBJ1-1; 8 positions match TRBD1. The trim removed 4 bases at V and 5 bases at J, leaving 3 bases unmatched. Germline V lookup: CDR1 MDHEN, CDR2 SYDVKM. The CDR3 is made up of 13 amino acids. CDR3 sequence reads: CASSWTGLTEAFF. DNA for the CDR3: TGTGCCAGCAGTTGGACAGGGCTTACTGAAGCTTTCTTT.

V is TRBV9 and J is TRBJ2-2; perhaps TRBD1 as D (6 bases). The V end was cut by 1 base, the J end by 7 bases, with 26 bases between. This CDR3 is 19 amino acids long. Germline V gene data show CDR1 as SGDLS and CDR2 as YYNGEE. The CDR3 DNA reads as TGTGCCAGCAGCGTATTTTTAGGACCGGGACAAAGTGAACACGGGGAGCTGTTTTTT. It specifies CASSVFLGPGQSEHGELFF.

The chain uses TRBV9 and TRBJ1-2; possible D gene TRBD1, 6 bases. This CDR3 contains 17 residues. Germline loops: CDR1 SGDLS, CDR2 YYNGEE. Trimming left V 0 bases short and J 8 bases short, with 23 bases between. The CDR3 nucleotides are TGTGCCAGCAGCGTAGGGGAGGTGGGGCAGGGGATCGGCGGCTACACCTTC. Translation: CASSVGEVGQGIGGYTF.

The chain links TRBV21-1 to TRBJ1-2; the tabulated D call, TRBD1, remains unverified against the DNA. TRBV21-1 is termed a pseudogene. This CDR3 comprises 14 residues. In DNA form, the CDR3 reads TGTGCCAGCAGCAAAGCCGTACAGTTCTATGGCTACACCTTC. Translated: CASSKAVQFYGYTF.

The chain is built from TRBV4-1 and TRBJ2-2, with unresolved D. Trimming stripped 0 bases from V and 5 bases from J, with 16 bases between. Germline V gives CDR1 MGHRA, CDR2 YSYEKL. CDR3 length: 17 amino acids. The CDR3 region is CASSQEIPVARTGELFF. The CDR3 DNA follows: TGCGCCAGCAGCCAAGAAATTCCAGTGGCTAGAACCGGGGAGCTGTTTTTT.

The J gene is TRBJ1-5, the V gene TRBV6-1; D might be TRBD1 (5 bases). Between the trimmed V and J ends, which lost 1 base and 2 bases, there was a span of 18 bases. The CDR3 totals 18 residues. CDR1 and CDR2 (germline): MNHNS, SASEGT. The CDR3 sequence: CASSEEIGGTRGNQPQHF. DNA for the CDR3: TGTGCCAGCAGTGAAGAAATAGGAGGGACTCGTGGCAATCAGCCCCAGCATTTT.

This clone has just one count. This CDR3 reads CASSRWDSQNTIYF. For the CDR3, the DNA is TGTGCCAGCAGCCGCTGGGACAGCCAGAACACCATATATTTT. The chain couples TRBV11-1 to TRBJ1-3, with TRBD1 identical over 7 bases. Trimming cost V 5 bases and J 7 bases; bases outside gene matches: 8. The CDR3 length is 14 residues. Germline V lookup: CDR1 SGHAT, CDR2 FQDESV (reference sequence).

The count of this clone is one. The V gene is TRBV6-5, the J gene TRBJ2-2, with D hard to call. Trimming left V 7 bases short and J 1 base short, with 4 bases between. Looked up from germline, CDR1 is MNHEY and CDR2 is SVGAGI. This CDR3 spans 12 amino acids. The CDR3 DNA is TGTGCCAGCATTTGGAACACCGGGGAGCTGTTTTTT. It is translated as CASIWNTGELFF.